This T cell receptor (beta chain) was found in a study of cytomegalovirus exposure and HLA in healthy donors. On this clone: Its antigen is still unknown.

With 60 Vbeta and 13 Jbeta primers, the PCR was carried out. Profiling relied on immunoSEQ multiplex PCR, and the TCRdb table lists in-frame clones only, not all of them. Among fewer than 95,000 clones, 85% were seen once, and the ten largest hold over 7%. Germline lookup yields CDR1 SGHRS and CDR2 YFSETQ. J was trimmed by 5 bases and V by 3 bases; bases with no gene match: 6. There are 15 residues in the CDR3. Study outcomes and limitations: Cytomegalovirus association was assigned to 150 to 200 TCR beta chains. Excluded: some indistinguishable V segments such as TRBV6-2 and TRBV6-3. The later analysis indicated that the majority of CMV-associated TCR beta chains appeared HLA-restricted. In a later analysis, TCR beta V- and J-gene trimming was associated with a missense DCLRE1C variant.

The source material was PBMCs. The source is a man aged 35 to 55 in good health and CMV-seropositive. V usage is TRBV5-1 and J usage is TRBJ1-4; the match to TRBD1 covers 8 bases. In DNA form, the CDR3 reads TGCGCCAGCAGCTATCTTGGGGACAGGAATGAAAAACTGTTTTTT. It yields the protein CASSYLGDRNEKLFF.